This TCR beta chain was recorded in a study of blood T cell repertoires in COVID-19. Turning to the study itself: COVID-19 samples, acute and convalescent, were from the United States, Italy and Spain. PBMCs, B-cell-depleted T cells, or T cells were the source of the cDNA or gDNA that made up the material.

Using immunoSEQ multiplex PCR, the repertoire was profiled, and TCRdb retains in-frame clones only, with some absent. Here the sample spans about 140,000 clones, about 82% being singletons. The sample consisted of peripheral blood. This TCR derives from a woman older than 75 with active or convalescent COVID-19.

The DNA of the CDR3 is TGTGCCATCAGTGAGTCGGCAGGAGGCTATGGCTACACCTTC. This translates into CAISESAGGYGYTF. The chain joins TRBV10-3 to TRBJ1-2; D remains ambiguous. Trimming stripped 0 bases from V and 4 bases from J, with 9 bases between. CDR1 and CDR2 (germline): ENHRY, SYGVKD. The CDR3 has 14 amino acids.